What follows are 9 T cell receptor beta chains derived from one specimen sequenced in a study of PD-1 blockade in classical Hodgkin lymphoma. Assay: immunoSEQ multiplex PCR; the TCRdb copy retains only in-frame clones and omits some. The sample lists about 19,000 clones, 60% to 85% occurring once. Noted time point: cycle 4 day 1 (C4D1), after 5 to 7 weeks of nivolumab. Every patient relapsed after autologous stem cell transplantation, and brentuximab vedotin exposure varied. Specimen: peripheral blood mononuclear cells (PBMCs), collected before the fourth cycle of nivolumab. The source of these receptors is a human donor with classical Hodgkin lymphoma.

This clone has more than one count but fewer than ten. This chain links TRBV7-9 with TRBJ2-1, with unresolved D. Germline values: CDR1 SEHNR, CDR2 FQNEAQ (reference sequence). V lost 1 base, J lost 9 bases, and 19 bases lay in between. CDR3 length equals 16 residues. The CDR3 DNA reads as TGTGCCAGCAGCTTAGGATCCTATACCCCGCCGATTGAGCAGTTCTTC. It specifies CASSLGSYTPPIEQFF.

The rearrangement joins TRBV7-2 to TRBJ2-5; TRBD2 matches 8 bases. The J segment lost 4 bases and the V segment lost 3 bases, leaving 10 bases of the junction unmatched. The CDR3 runs to 16 residues. Per germline, CDR1 SGHTA and CDR2 FQGNSA. DNA of the CDR3: TGTGCCAGCAGCTTTTTGTCGAGCGGGAGAGGAGAGACCCAGTACTTC. Encoded protein: CASSFLSSGRGETQYF.

This clone is classed as medium-sized. The chain has TRBV6-6 and TRBJ2-7; 12 bases agree with TRBD2. Trimming cost V 5 bases and J 4 bases; bases outside gene matches: 6. CDR1 and CDR2 from the germline V gene are MNHNY and SVGAGI (reference sequence). This CDR3 has 15 amino acids. The CDR3 nucleotides are TGTGCCAGCAGTCCCCGGACTAGCGGGGTGTACGAGCAGTACTTC. Translated: CASSPRTSGVYEQYF.

Sample share makes this clone medium-sized. The DNA for the CDR3 is TGCGCCAGCAGCCAAGATAGGACGGCTGAAGCTTTCTTT. Protein: CASSQDRTAEAFF. The chain joins TRBV4-1 to TRBJ1-1; D is uncertain. Trimming took off 0 bases at V and 6 bases at J, with 8 bases between the two ends. CDR3 length: 13 amino acids. Germline assignment: CDR1 MGHRA and CDR2 YSYEKL.

The chain is built from TRBV9 and TRBJ2-6; 8 positions agree with TRBD1. The J segment lost 1 base and the V segment lost 0 bases, leaving 6 bases of the junction unmatched. This CDR3 contains 18 residues. Germline loops: CDR1 SGDLS, CDR2 YYNGEE. CDR3 residues: CASSVGFDRGSGANVLTF. Here the CDR3 DNA reads TGTGCCAGCAGCGTAGGATTTGACAGGGGTTCTGGGGCCAACGTCCTGACTTTC.

The chain is built from TRBV9 and TRBJ2-6, with D uncertain. The germline gives CDR1 SGDLS, CDR2 YYNGEE. The CDR3 spans 13 residues. V lost 4 bases, J lost 5 bases, and 7 bases lay in between. In DNA form, the CDR3 reads TGTGCCAGCAGCACCCCATGGGCCAACGTCCTGACTTTC. Residues: CASSTPWANVLTF.

This clone was found a few times. The gene calls are TRBV15 and TRBJ1-2; 7 bases are shared with TRBD1. The CDR3 has 14 residues. V dropped 3 bases and J dropped 4; count of bases not matched to a gene: 5. Germline lookup yields CDR1 LNHNV and CDR2 YYDKDF (reference sequence). The CDR3 sequence: CATSSPDRVYGYTF. CDR3 coding DNA: TGTGCCACCAGCAGCCCCGACAGGGTCTATGGCTACACCTTC.

This clone came up a few times. The genes are TRBV29-1 and TRBJ1-2; 9 bases align to TRBD1. The CDR3 spans 16 residues. Trimming removed 6 bases from V and 5 bases from J; junction bases left unmatched: 16. Per the germline V gene, CDR1 is SQVTM and CDR2 is ANQGSEA. Here the CDR3 reads CSVDGERTGTGYGYTF. The CDR3 region has the DNA TGCAGCGTGGATGGGGAAAGGACCGGGACAGGGTATGGCTACACCTTC.

This clone was counted only a few times. The V gene is TRBV7-8, the J gene TRBJ2-3; the D call may be TRBD1 or TRBD2 (5 bases each). Germline V CDR1 and CDR2: SGHVS, FQNEAQ. Between the trimmed V and J ends, which lost 9 bases and 8 bases, there was a span of 21 bases. The CDR3 runs to 14 residues. CDR3: CASGGDMAGGTQYF. The CDR3 DNA follows: TGTGCCAGTGGGGGAGACATGGCCGGTGGTACGCAGTATTTT.